These 22 T cell receptor beta chains share one sample of origin, sequenced in a study of blood T cell repertoires in COVID-19. Clones were sequenced by immunoSEQ multiplex PCR, and TCRdb holds only the in-frame ones, with some missing. This sample carries around 250,000 clones, around 83% of them seen once, and the ten largest clones take 4.5% to 6.5%. The sample was peripheral blood. Receptor source: an older man with acute or convalescent COVID-19.

The CDR3 region has the DNA TGCGCCAGCAGTCTACTAGCGGGAGGGAGCGCGGATACGCAGTATTTT. Translated, it gives CASSLLAGGSADTQYF. V is TRBV5-1 and J is TRBJ2-3; TRBD2 agrees at 13 bases. This CDR3 spans 16 amino acids. Germline lookup yields CDR1 SGHRS and CDR2 YFSETQ. V lost 5 bases, J lost 6 bases, and 9 bases stayed unmatched.

The chain joins TRBV12-3 or TRBV12-4 to TRBJ2-4; D is possibly TRBD2 (5 bases). V was shortened by 6 bases and J by 9 bases, with 15 bases between the two germline ends. The CDR3 totals 13 residues. The CDR3 bases are TGTGCCAGCAGACCGGGAACCCTCGGCATTCAGTACTTC. This translates into CASRPGTLGIQYF.

V is TRBV5-1 and J is TRBJ2-1; 10 bases are shared with TRBD1. CDR1 and CDR2 (germline): SGHRS, YFSETQ. The CDR3 consists of 14 residues. Germline trimming cut 5 bases from V and 5 bases from J; bases unmatched to any gene: 4. CDR3: CASSSTGGNNEQFF. The CDR3 bases are TGCGCCAGCAGTTCGACAGGGGGCAACAATGAGCAGTTCTTC.

This clone occurred once. The rearrangement links TRBV30 to TRBJ2-7; 8 nucleotides match TRBD1. With 4 bases clipped from V and 3 bases from J, the junction kept 11 bases outside the gene matches. This CDR3 region has 15 residues. Germline CDR1 is GTSNPN and CDR2 is SVGIG (reference sequence). The CDR3 protein is CAWTRRGQGYYEQYF. CDR3 coding DNA: TGTGCCTGGACTCGGCGCGGACAGGGCTACTACGAGCAGTACTTC.

CDR3 DNA: TGTGCCAGCAGCCCCACTTTGGATACGCAGTATTTT. Translating gives CASSPTLDTQYF. The rearrangement links TRBV9 to TRBJ2-3; the D is unclear. V shed 4 bases and J shed 6 bases, with 9 bases lying between them. CDR3 size: 12 residues. Per the germline V gene, CDR1 is SGDLS and CDR2 is YYNGEE.

The J gene is TRBJ2-2, the V gene TRBV19; 8 bases align to TRBD2. V was clipped by 6 bases and J by 2 bases; unmatched bases: 8. The germline gives CDR1 LNHDA, CDR2 SQIVND (reference sequence). The CDR3 totals 16 residues. CDR3 nucleotides: TGTGCCAGTAGAGAACAGCGGGAGATAAACACCGGGGAGCTGTTTTTT. It yields the protein CASREQREINTGELFF.

This clone was detected only a few times. The chain links TRBV6-2 or TRBV6-3 to TRBJ2-7; tentatively, D is TRBD1 (6 bases). The germline V gene encodes CDR1 MNHEY and CDR2 SVGEGT. The CDR3 runs to 14 residues. Trimming pared 5 bases from V and 9 bases from J, leaving 20 bases between. The CDR3 spells CASSDDDRVGGQYF. DNA of the CDR3: TGTGCCAGCAGTGACGACGACAGAGTAGGGGGGCAGTACTTC.

The rearrangement uses TRBV6-5 and TRBJ1-2, with unresolved D. The V and J ends lost 6 bases and 4 bases respectively, with 12 bases between them. The germline V gene encodes CDR1 MNHEY and CDR2 SVGAGI. There are 13 residues in the CDR3. DNA of the CDR3: TGTGCCAGCAGCTTTACAGTTTCCTATGGCTACACCTTC. This sequence encodes CASSFTVSYGYTF.

The chain employs TRBV9 and TRBJ1-1; TRBD1 might be the D (5 bases). This CDR3 region has 13 residues. Trimming removed 3 bases at V and 6 bases at J, with 12 bases between. CDR1 and CDR2 from the germline V gene are SGDLS and YYNGEE. CDR3: CASSAEGNAEAFF. CDR3 nucleotide sequence: TGTGCCAGCAGCGCGGAGGGGAATGCTGAAGCTTTCTTT.

This chain uses TRBV4-2 with TRBJ2-3, with 10 positions matching TRBD2. V shed 1 base, J shed 4 bases, and the junction held 11 bases outside the gene matches. From germline, CDR1 is LGHNA and CDR2 YNFKEQ. The CDR3 sequence is 18 residues long. The CDR3 region has the DNA TGTGCCAGCAGCCAAGTTGGGGCCAGCGGGGGGGCCGCAGATACGCAGTATTTT. Translation gives CASSQVGASGGAADTQYF.

The chain employs TRBV6-2 or TRBV6-3 and TRBJ2-7; D might be TRBD2 (7 bases). Per germline, CDR1 MNHEY and CDR2 SVGEGT. This CDR3 region has 16 residues. Trimming shortened V by 4 bases and J by 0 bases, and 16 bases separated the two germline ends. The CDR3, as DNA: TGTGCCAGCAGTTCAGGGGACTACCGTCGCTCCTACGAGCAGTACTTC. Translation gives CASSSGDYRRSYEQYF.

The CDR3 bases are TGTGCCAGCTCACGACAGGGGGCGTTTGCTACGCAGTATTTT. It translates to CASSRQGAFATQYF. The rearrangement joins TRBV18 to TRBJ2-3; 10 bases match TRBD1. The CDR3 is 14 amino acids. Germline V lookup: CDR1 KGHSH, CDR2 LQKENI. The V and J ends lost 4 bases and 8 bases, in that order; junction bases with no gene match: 6.

The chain is built from TRBV30 and TRBJ1-1; 7 bases line up with TRBD1. V was pared by 3 bases and J by 4 bases, with 5 bases of the junction left unmatched. The CDR3 is 13 amino acids. CDR1 and CDR2 (germline): GTSNPN, SVGIG (reference sequence). CDR3 sequence: CAWSRQGGTEAFF. For the CDR3, the DNA is TGTGCCTGGAGCAGACAGGGAGGCACTGAAGCTTTCTTT.

The chain is built from TRBV7-2 and TRBJ1-5, with TRBD1 matching 10 bases. CDR3 length: 14 amino acids. Germline V CDR1 and CDR2: SGHTA, FQGNSA. J lost 5 bases, V lost 3 bases, and 1 base had no gene match. CDR3 residues: CASSLTGGDQPQHF. In DNA form, the CDR3 reads TGTGCCAGCAGCTTGACAGGGGGCGATCAGCCCCAGCATTTT. The complete variable domain, with remaining parts taken from reference TRBV7-2 and TRBJ1-5, reads GAGVSQSPSNKVTEKGKDVELRCDPISGHTALYWYRQSLGQGLEFLIYFQGNSAPDKSGLPSDRFSAERTGGSVSTLTIQRTQQEDSAVYLCASSLTGGDQPQHFGDGTRLSIL.

V and J are TRBV30 and TRBJ2-7; a weak D match, TRBD2 (6 bases). From germline, CDR1 is GTSNPN and CDR2 SVGIG (reference sequence). This CDR3 comprises 14 residues. With 1 base removed from V and 2 bases from J, the gap between germline ends came to 12 bases. CDR3 DNA: TGTGCCTGGAGTGCCCCAGCGGGCACCTACGAGCAGTACTTC. It encodes CAWSAPAGTYEQYF.

The chain carries TRBV3-1 (or the pseudogene TRBV3-2) and TRBJ2-7; a weak D match, TRBD2 (6 bases). In germline, CDR1 is LGHDT, CDR2 YNNKEL (reference sequence). The CDR3 sequence is 15 residues long. V shed 1 base and J shed 2 bases, with 12 bases lying between them. This CDR3 reads CASSQVGSGPYEQYF. The CDR3 nucleotides read TGTGCCAGCAGCCAAGTTGGAAGCGGGCCCTACGAGCAGTACTTC.

This clone was recorded a few times. V gene TRBV10-1 combines with J gene TRBJ2-5, with TRBD2 matching 13 bases. The CDR3 length is 16 residues. In germline, CDR1 is WNHNN, CDR2 SYGVQD (reference sequence). The J segment lost 5 bases and the V segment lost 3 bases, leaving 6 bases of the junction unmatched. The CDR3 region is CASSDPGLAGVETQYF. CDR3 sequence (DNA): TGCGCCAGCAGTGATCCCGGACTAGCGGGAGTGGAGACCCAGTACTTC.

The rearrangement joins TRBV27 to TRBJ2-5; 9 bases are a match to TRBD1. This CDR3 comprises 15 residues. CDR1 MNHEY and CDR2 SMNVEV come from the germline V gene (reference sequence). With V trimmed by 6 bases and J by 1 base, 6 bases remained unmatched. The CDR3 sequence: CASRRGQGFQETQYF. The CDR3 coding sequence is TGTGCCAGCAGACGTGGACAGGGGTTCCAAGAGACCCAGTACTTC.

V gene TRBV3-1 (or the pseudogene TRBV3-2) combines with J gene TRBJ2-7, with a possible D match to TRBD2 (6 bases). The CDR3 extends over 15 amino acids. In germline, CDR1 is LGHDT, CDR2 YNNKEL (reference sequence). Deletions cut 4 bases from V and 0 bases from J, with 13 bases between. CDR3 amino acids: CASSPASSASYEQYF. CDR3 bases: TGTGCCAGCAGCCCAGCATCTAGCGCCTCCTACGAGCAGTACTTC.

This clone has a single count. The rearrangement uses TRBV27 and TRBJ2-3; tentative D call: TRBD1 (5 bases). The V and J ends lost 5 bases and 2 bases respectively, with 11 bases between them. The CDR3 contains 14 residues. From germline, CDR1 is MNHEY and CDR2 SMNVEV (reference sequence). CDR3 sequence reads: CASSPRQYTDTQYF. CDR3 bases: TGTGCCAGCAGTCCGCGACAGTACACAGATACGCAGTATTTT.

The count of this clone is one. The chain has TRBV14 and TRBJ2-2; TRBD2 matches at 9 bases. The CDR3 totals 16 residues. The J segment lost 4 bases and the V segment lost 4 bases, leaving 7 bases of the junction unmatched. Germline lookup yields CDR1 SGHDN and CDR2 FVKESK. CDR3 in DNA: TGTGCCAGCAGCCTCTTAGCGGGGGTGACCACCGGGGAGCTGTTTTTT. This gives the protein CASSLLAGVTTGELFF.

J is TRBJ2-1 and V is TRBV5-4, with 7 bases that match TRBD1. After removal of 6 bases from V and 0 bases from J, the junction contained 9 bases not matched to a gene. CDR1 and CDR2 (germline): SGHNT, YYREEE (reference sequence). This CDR3 is 16 amino acids long. This CDR3 reads CASTKGGGVSYNEQFF. CDR3 nucleotides: TGTGCCAGCACCAAAGGGGGCGGTGTCTCCTACAATGAGCAGTTCTTC.